In this sample, the clone carrying this TCR beta chain turned up many times. Its antigen remains unknown. The sample is drawn from a study of blood T cells in healthy people across ages. Whole-study results and caveats: The CMV status of each donor remained undetermined, and this could have confounded shifts in expanded clonotypes. Estimated diversity, derived from one million T cells, was regarded as an underestimate.

This CDR3 comprises 14 residues. V was pared by 6 bases and J by 2 bases, with 12 bases between. The authors ran a second PCR of about 6 to 11 cycles using a sample-barcoded 5' primer and a J-beta primer mix. TCRdb reanalysed the 5' RACE reads using MiXCR and keeps one entry per CDR3 protein. The sample has some 710,000 distinct CDR3 sequences, 22% seen once. The V and J genes are TRBV12-3 or TRBV12-4 and TRBJ2-3; D tentatively reads TRBD1 or TRBD2 (5 bases each). The sequence was obtained from a man aged 70-80 years in good health. Specimen: blood. The DNA for the CDR3 is TGTGCCAGCAGCTTGGGACGGCTCACAGATACGCAGTATTTT. Amino acids: CASSLGRLTDTQYF.